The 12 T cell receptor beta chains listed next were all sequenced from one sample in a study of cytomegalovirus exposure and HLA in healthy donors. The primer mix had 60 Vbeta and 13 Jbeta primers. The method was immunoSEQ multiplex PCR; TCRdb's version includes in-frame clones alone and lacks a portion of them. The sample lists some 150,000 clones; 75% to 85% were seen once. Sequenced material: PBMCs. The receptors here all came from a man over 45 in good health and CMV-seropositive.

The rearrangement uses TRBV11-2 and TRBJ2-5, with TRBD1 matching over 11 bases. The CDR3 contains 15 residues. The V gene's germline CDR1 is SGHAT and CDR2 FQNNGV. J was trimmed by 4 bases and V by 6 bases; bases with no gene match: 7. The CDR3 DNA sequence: TGTGCCAGCAGTCCTCCGGGACAGGGGGGAGAGACCCAGTACTTC. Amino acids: CASSPPGQGGETQYF.

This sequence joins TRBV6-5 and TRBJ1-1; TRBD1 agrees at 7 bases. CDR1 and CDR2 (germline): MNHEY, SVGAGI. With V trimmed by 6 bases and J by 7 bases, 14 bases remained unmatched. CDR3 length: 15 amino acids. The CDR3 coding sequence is TGTGCCAGCAGGCCCATGGGACAGTCCGGTGATGAAGCTTTCTTT. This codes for CASRPMGQSGDEAFF.

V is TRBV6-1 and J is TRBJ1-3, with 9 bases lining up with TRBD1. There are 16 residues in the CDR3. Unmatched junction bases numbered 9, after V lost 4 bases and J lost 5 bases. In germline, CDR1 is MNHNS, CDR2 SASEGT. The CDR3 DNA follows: TGTGCCAGCAGTGCCCTCGTGGGACAGGGTAGAAACACCATATATTTT. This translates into CASSALVGQGRNTIYF.

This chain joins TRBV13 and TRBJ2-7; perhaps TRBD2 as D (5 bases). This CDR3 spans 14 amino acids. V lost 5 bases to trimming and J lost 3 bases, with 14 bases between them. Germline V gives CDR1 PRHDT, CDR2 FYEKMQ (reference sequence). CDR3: CASSPRGGNYEQYF. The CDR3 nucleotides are TGTGCCAGCAGCCCCCGGGGTGGAAACTACGAGCAGTACTTC.

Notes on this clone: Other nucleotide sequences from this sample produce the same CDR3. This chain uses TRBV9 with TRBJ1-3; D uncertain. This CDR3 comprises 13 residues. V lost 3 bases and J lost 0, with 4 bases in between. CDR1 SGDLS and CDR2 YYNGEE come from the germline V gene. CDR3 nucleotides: TGTGCCAGCAGCGGGAGCTCTGGAAACACCATATATTTT. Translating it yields CASSGSSGNTIYF.

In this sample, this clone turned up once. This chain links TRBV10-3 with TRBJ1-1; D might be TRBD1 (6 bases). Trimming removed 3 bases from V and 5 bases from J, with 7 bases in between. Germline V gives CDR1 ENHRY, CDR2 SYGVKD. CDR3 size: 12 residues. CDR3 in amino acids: CAISEQGTEAFF. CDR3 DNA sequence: TGTGCCATCAGTGAACAGGGAACTGAAGCTTTCTTT.

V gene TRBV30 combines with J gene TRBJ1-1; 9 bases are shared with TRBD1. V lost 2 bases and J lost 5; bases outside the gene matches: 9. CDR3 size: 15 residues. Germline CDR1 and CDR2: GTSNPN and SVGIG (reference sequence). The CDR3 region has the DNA TGTGCCTGGAGTCCTCTACAGGGGGCCGGAACTGAAGCTTTCTTT. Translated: CAWSPLQGAGTEAFF.

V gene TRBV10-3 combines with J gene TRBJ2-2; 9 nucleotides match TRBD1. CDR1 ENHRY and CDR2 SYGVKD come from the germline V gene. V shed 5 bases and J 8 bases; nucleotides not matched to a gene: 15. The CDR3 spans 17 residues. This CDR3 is CAISPPTGGEMVGELFF. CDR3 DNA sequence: TGTGCCATCAGTCCCCCGACAGGGGGGGAGATGGTGGGGGAGCTGTTTTTT.

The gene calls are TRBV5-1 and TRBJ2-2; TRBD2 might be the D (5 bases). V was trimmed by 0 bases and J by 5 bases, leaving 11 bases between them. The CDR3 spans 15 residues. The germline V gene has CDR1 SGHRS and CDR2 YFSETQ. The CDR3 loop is CASSLALAQTGELFF. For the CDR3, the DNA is TGCGCCAGCAGCTTGGCATTAGCGCAAACCGGGGAGCTGTTTTTT.

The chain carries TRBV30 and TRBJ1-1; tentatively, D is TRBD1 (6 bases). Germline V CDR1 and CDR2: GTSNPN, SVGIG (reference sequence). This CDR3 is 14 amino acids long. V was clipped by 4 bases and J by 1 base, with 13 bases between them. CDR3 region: CAWTITGKNTEAFF. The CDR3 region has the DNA TGTGCCTGGACGATAACAGGGAAGAACACTGAAGCTTTCTTT.

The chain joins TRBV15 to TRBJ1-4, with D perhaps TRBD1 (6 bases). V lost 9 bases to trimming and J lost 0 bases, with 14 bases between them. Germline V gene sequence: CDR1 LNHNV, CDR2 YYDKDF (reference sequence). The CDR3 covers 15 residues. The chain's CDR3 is CATTTGPTTNEKLFF. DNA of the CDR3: TGTGCCACTACCACAGGGCCCACAACTAATGAAAAACTGTTTTTT.

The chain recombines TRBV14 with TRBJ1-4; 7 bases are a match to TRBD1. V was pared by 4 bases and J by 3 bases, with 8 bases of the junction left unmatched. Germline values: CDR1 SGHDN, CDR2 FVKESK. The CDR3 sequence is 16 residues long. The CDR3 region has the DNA TGTGCCAGCAGCCCCCACAGGGGTCGGGCTAATGAAAAACTGTTTTTT. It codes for CASSPHRGRANEKLFF. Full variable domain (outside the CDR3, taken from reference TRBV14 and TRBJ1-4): EAGVTQFPSHSVIEKGQTVTLRCDPISGHDNLYWYRRVMGKEIKFLLHFVKESKQDESGMPNNRFLAERTGGTYSTLKVQPAELEDSGVYFCASSPHRGRANEKLFFGSGTQLSVL.